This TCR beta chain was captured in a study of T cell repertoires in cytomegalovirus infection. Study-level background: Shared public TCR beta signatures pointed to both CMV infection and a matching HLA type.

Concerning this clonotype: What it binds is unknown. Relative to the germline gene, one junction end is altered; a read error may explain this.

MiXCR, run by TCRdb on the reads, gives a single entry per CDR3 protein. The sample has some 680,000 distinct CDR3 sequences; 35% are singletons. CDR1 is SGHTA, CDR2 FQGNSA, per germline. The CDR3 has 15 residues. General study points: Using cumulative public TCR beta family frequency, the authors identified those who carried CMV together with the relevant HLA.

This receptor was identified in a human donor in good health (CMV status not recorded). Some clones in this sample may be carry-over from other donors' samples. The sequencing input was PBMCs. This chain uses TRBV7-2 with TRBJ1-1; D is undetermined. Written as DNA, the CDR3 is TGTGCCAGCAGCTCTTACCCCAGGAGCTACCCTGAAGCCTTCTTT. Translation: CASSSYPRSYPEAFF. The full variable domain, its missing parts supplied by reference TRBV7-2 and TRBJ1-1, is GAGVSQSPSNKVTEKGKDVELRCDPISGHTALYWYRQSLGQGLEFLIYFQGNSAPDKSGLPSDRFSAERTGGSVSTLTIQRTQQEDSAVYLCASSSYPRSYPEAFFGQGTRLTVV.